The 14 T cell receptor beta chains listed next were all sequenced from one sample in a study of chemoradiotherapy in HPV16-positive cancers. The table came from immunoSEQ multiplex PCR; TCRdb's copy has only in-frame clones and leaves some out. The top ten hold roughly 3% of the sample, which has approximately 7,700 clones, around nine tenths seen once. Sequences were derived from tumor tissue, sampled from a patient who underwent chemoradiotherapy. The source is a human donor with HPV-associated anogenital cancer.

This sequence joins TRBV27 and TRBJ1-6; TRBD1 aligns across 7 bases. Germline V gives CDR1 MNHEY, CDR2 SMNVEV (reference sequence). The J segment lost 9 bases and the V segment lost 4 bases, leaving 3 bases of the junction unmatched. The CDR3 sequence is 13 residues long. In nucleotides, the CDR3 is TGTGCCAGCAGTTACGGACAGGTTTCACCCCTCCACTTT. It is translated as CASSYGQVSPLHF.

The rearrangement links TRBV6-1 to TRBJ1-6; TRBD1 matches at 8 bases. The junction had 9 bases not matched to a gene; V was cut back by 6 bases and J by 8 bases. CDR3 length: 15 residues. The germline V gene encodes CDR1 MNHNS and CDR2 SASEGT. Here the CDR3 reads CASSAWTGPDSPLHF. CDR3 nucleotides: TGTGCCAGCAGCGCCTGGACAGGGCCGGATTCACCCCTCCACTTT.

The J gene is TRBJ1-2, the V gene TRBV19; TRBD1 matches 7 bases. The V and J ends lost 6 bases and 5 bases, in that order; junction bases with no gene match: 12. This CDR3 has 15 amino acids. Germline assignment: CDR1 LNHDA and CDR2 SQIVND (reference sequence). CDR3 sequence: CASRGSGGIRYGYTF. CDR3 DNA: TGTGCCAGTAGGGGTTCAGGGGGTATTCGGTATGGCTACACCTTC. The variable domain in full, completed from reference TRBV19 and TRBJ1-2, reads DGGITQSPKYLFRKEGQNVTLSCEQNLNHDAMYWYRQDPGQGLRLIYYSQIVNDFQKGDIAEGYSVSREKKESFPLTVTSAQKNPTAFYLCASRGSGGIRYGYTFGSGTRLTVV.

The gene calls are TRBV28 and TRBJ1-1; the D gene is possibly TRBD1 (5 bases). This CDR3 has 15 residues. Trimming shortened V by 3 bases and J by 0 bases, and 11 bases separated the two germline ends. Germline CDR1 and CDR2: MDHEN and SYDVKM. CDR3 nucleotides: TGTGCCAGCAGTTTGCCAGGGCTCATGAACACTGAAGCTTTCTTT. Amino acids: CASSLPGLMNTEAFF.

The chain is built from TRBV6-1 and TRBJ1-1; TRBD1 agrees at 9 bases. CDR1 and CDR2 (germline): MNHNS, SASEGT. CDR3 length: 16 residues. The V and J ends lost 4 bases and 5 bases, in that order; junction bases with no gene match: 11. The CDR3 spells CASSAEQGQGRTEAFF. The CDR3 coding sequence is TGTGCCAGCAGTGCCGAACAAGGACAGGGGAGGACTGAAGCTTTCTTT.

Comments on this clone: Other DNA sequences from this sample encode an identical CDR3 as well. The gene calls are TRBV7-9 and TRBJ2-1, with D unclear. There are 15 residues in the CDR3. From germline, CDR1 is SEHNR and CDR2 FQNEAQ (reference sequence). Trimming shortened V by 6 bases and J by 0 bases, and 12 bases separated the two germline ends. CDR3: CASSPGRSSYNEQFF. The CDR3 DNA reads as TGTGCCAGCAGTCCCGGACGAAGCTCCTACAATGAGCAGTTCTTC.

The J gene is TRBJ1-2, the V gene TRBV19, with 7 bases lining up with TRBD1. Germline V lookup: CDR1 LNHDA, CDR2 SQIVND (reference sequence). The CDR3 has 17 residues. Trimming took 5 bases from V and 1 from J; bases not matched to a gene: 13. CDR3 DNA: TGTGCCAGTAGTCCTCGGACAGGCGGAAACCTTAACTATGGCTACACCTTC. Translation gives CASSPRTGGNLNYGYTF.

This clone was detected once. The chain recombines TRBV28 with TRBJ1-1, with D tentatively TRBD1 (5 bases). V dropped 2 bases and J dropped 0 bases, with 10 bases sitting between them. The CDR3 totals 15 residues. From germline, CDR1 is MDHEN and CDR2 SYDVKM. The CDR3 loop reads CASSLNRGMNTEAFF. CDR3 DNA sequence: TGTGCCAGCAGTTTAAATAGGGGCATGAACACTGAAGCTTTCTTT. Supplemented by reference TRBV28 and TRBJ1-1, the full variable domain reads DVKVTQSSRYLVKRTGEKVFLECVQDMDHENMFWYRQDPGLGLRLIYFSYDVKMKEKGDIPEGYSVSREKKERFSLILESASTNQTSMYLCASSLNRGMNTEAFFGQGTRLTVV.

The chain joins TRBV9 to TRBJ2-5; D not resolved. The CDR3 covers 15 residues. V lost 3 bases and J 2 bases, leaving 14 bases between the germline ends. Germline V CDR1 and CDR2: SGDLS, YYNGEE. The CDR3 sequence is CASSGGPQVQETQYF. In DNA, the CDR3 is TGTGCCAGCAGCGGAGGCCCCCAGGTTCAAGAGACCCAGTACTTC.

The J gene is TRBJ1-1, the V gene TRBV9, with 7 bases that match TRBD1. The V gene's germline CDR1 is SGDLS and CDR2 YYNGEE. The trim removed 4 bases at V and 5 bases at J, leaving 5 bases unmatched. There are 13 residues in the CDR3. CDR3 coding DNA: TGTGCCAGCAGCTGGGACAGAGGGACTGAAGCTTTCTTT. This encodes CASSWDRGTEAFF.

The rearrangement joins TRBV2 to TRBJ1-2; a possible D gene is TRBD1 (5 bases). The CDR3 loop spans 13 amino acids. With 6 bases removed from V and 3 bases from J, the gap between germline ends came to 11 bases. Germline V lookup: CDR1 SNHLY, CDR2 FYNNEI. The DNA of the CDR3 is TGTGCCAGCAGGGGGACGAGAGACTATGGCTACACCTTC. Encoded protein: CASRGTRDYGYTF.

The rearrangement uses TRBV28 and TRBJ2-5, with D perhaps TRBD2 (6 bases). CDR1 is MDHEN, CDR2 SYDVKM, per germline. Trimming stripped 6 bases from V and 2 bases from J, with 16 bases between. The length of the CDR3 is 15 residues. The CDR3 is CASSHKWGVQETQYF. The CDR3 coding sequence is TGTGCCAGCAGCCACAAATGGGGGGTGCAAGAGACCCAGTACTTC. The full variable domain, with the rest looked up from reference TRBV28 and TRBJ2-5, is DVKVTQSSRYLVKRTGEKVFLECVQDMDHENMFWYRQDPGLGLRLIYFSYDVKMKEKGDIPEGYSVSREKKERFSLILESASTNQTSMYLCASSHKWGVQETQYFGPGTRLLVL.

The chain joins TRBV5-5 to TRBJ2-5, with 7 bases aligning to TRBD1. V was pared by 5 bases and J by 1 base, with 8 bases of the junction left unmatched. The CDR3 has 15 residues. From germline, CDR1 is SGHKS and CDR2 YYEKEE (reference sequence). CDR3 in amino acids: CASSPPTGAQETQYF. CDR3 DNA sequence: TGTGCCAGCAGTCCCCCCACAGGGGCCCAAGAGACCCAGTACTTC.

V and J are TRBV4-2 and TRBJ2-7; the D call may be TRBD1 or TRBD2 (5 bases each). The CDR3 consists of 13 residues. Germline CDR1 reads LGHNA; CDR2 reads YNFKEQ. V shed 5 bases and J shed 3 bases, with 11 bases lying between them. The chain's CDR3 is CASSEGTDYEQYF. DNA for the CDR3: TGTGCCAGCAGCGAAGGGACCGACTACGAGCAGTACTTC.